This TCR beta chain was identified in a study of human T cells and chemical hapten exposure. The time point: patch test 1, 2 weeks after DPC sensitization. The sample's treatment: therapeutic diphenylcyclopropenone sensitization with weekly scalp DPC. Trimming left V 2 bases short and J 1 base short, with 6 bases between. CDR1 SEHNR and CDR2 FQNEAQ come from the germline V gene (reference sequence). The CDR3 runs 15 residues. TCRdb processed the RACE reads anew with MiXCR; each CDR3 protein has one entry. The sample holds about 82,000 distinct CDR3 sequences, about 10% seen once. The J gene is TRBJ2-6, the V gene TRBV7-9; unclear D gene. The specimen was whole blood, collected in connection with sensitization to the hapten diphenylcyclopropenone (DPC). The sequence was collected from a woman aged 45-60 years with alopecia areata. Some clones in this sample may be carry-over from other donors' samples. CDR3 coding DNA: TGTGCCAGCAGCTTATCCCGATCTGGGGCCAACGTCCTGACTTTC. It translates to CASSLSRSGANVLTF. The full variable domain, completed using reference TRBV7-9 and TRBJ2-6, is DTGVSQNPRHKITKRGQNVTFRCDPISEHNRLYWYRQTLGQGPEFLTYFQNEAQLEKSRLLSDRFSAERPKGSFSTLEIQRTEQGDSAMYLCASSLSRSGANVLTFGAGSRLTVL.